This TCR beta chain was sequenced during a study of T cells after yellow fever vaccination. This clonotype appeared many times. The CDR3 has 11 residues. The V and J ends lost 6 bases and 6 bases respectively, with 8 bases between them. The germline gives CDR1 MNHEY, CDR2 SVGAGI. TCRdb fed the 5' RACE reads into MiXCR, producing one record per CDR3 protein. The sample shows some 32,000 distinct CDR3 sequences, about 6.6% of them seen only once. General study findings and limits: Once the booster was given, most primary-vaccination clones reappeared, at about 95% for CD4 and over 70% for CD8.

This sequence joins TRBV6-5 and TRBJ1-2; D possibly corresponds to TRBD1 (6 bases). The source material was PBMCs, either bulk or a sorted T-cell subset (CD4+, CD8+, memory, or dextramer-sorted; not recorded which), sampled on the day of the first yellow fever vaccination. The source of this sequence is a young man who received the YFV17D yellow fever vaccine. This CDR3 reads CASRGTNGYTF. As DNA, the CDR3 is TGTGCCAGCAGAGGGACAAATGGCTACACCTTC.